These 24 T cell receptor beta chains originate from one sample sequenced in a study of cytomegalovirus exposure and HLA in healthy donors. Researchers ran the PCR with 60 Vbeta and 13 Jbeta primers. The data were produced by immunoSEQ multiplex PCR, yet TCRdb's version contains in-frame clones alone and is incomplete. The sample shows over 80,000 clones, 78% of them seen only once. Material for sequencing was PBMCs. The receptors stem from a woman aged 40 to 55 in good health and CMV-seronegative.

This rearrangement joins TRBV19 to TRBJ2-1; weak D call: TRBD2 (6 bases). Trimming left V 5 bases short and J 9 bases short, with 20 bases between. Germline values: CDR1 LNHDA, CDR2 SQIVND (reference sequence). The CDR3 covers 15 residues. The CDR3 region is CASSPRAQQEGEQFF. The CDR3 nucleotides read TGTGCCAGTAGTCCAAGGGCCCAGCAGGAGGGTGAGCAGTTCTTC.

The V and J genes are TRBV11-2 and TRBJ2-7; TRBD2 agrees at 12 bases. With V trimmed by 5 bases and J by 4 bases, 3 bases remained unmatched. The germline gives CDR1 SGHAT, CDR2 FQNNGV. The length of the CDR3 is 14 residues. CDR3: CASSQTSGSYEQYF. The CDR3 nucleotides are TGTGCCAGCAGCCAGACTAGCGGGAGTTACGAGCAGTACTTC.

J is TRBJ2-7 and V is TRBV7-9; perhaps TRBD1 as D (5 bases). Germline V gene data show CDR1 as SEHNR and CDR2 as FQNEAQ (reference sequence). V lost 5 bases, J lost 0 bases, and 14 bases lay in between. This CDR3 is built from 15 residues. The CDR3 DNA reads as TGTGCCAGCAGCCCGATTAGGGGTAGCTCCTACGAGCAGTACTTC. As protein: CASSPIRGSSYEQYF.

The chain has TRBV19 and TRBJ1-2, with D perhaps matching TRBD1 (6 bases). V dropped 5 bases and J dropped 5 bases, with 15 bases sitting between them. CDR1 and CDR2 (germline): LNHDA, SQIVND (reference sequence). This CDR3 contains 14 residues. The CDR3 is CASSFDRTGYGYTF. In DNA, the CDR3 is TGTGCCAGTAGTTTCGACAGGACCGGATATGGCTACACCTTC. Combining the CDR3 with reference TRBV19 and TRBJ1-2 gives the whole variable domain DGGITQSPKYLFRKEGQNVTLSCEQNLNHDAMYWYRQDPGQGLRLIYYSQIVNDFQKGDIAEGYSVSREKKESFPLTVTSAQKNPTAFYLCASSFDRTGYGYTFGSGTRLTVV.

The rearrangement links TRBV27 to TRBJ2-5, with unresolved D. The germline gives CDR1 MNHEY, CDR2 SMNVEV (reference sequence). With 5 bases removed from V and 0 bases from J, the gap between germline ends came to 7 bases. CDR3 length equals 13 residues. The CDR3 DNA follows: TGTGCCAGCAGTCCCCCGGACCAAGAGACCCAGTACTTC. Residues: CASSPPDQETQYF.

The chain has TRBV5-1 and TRBJ2-1, with unresolved D. Germline V gene sequence: CDR1 SGHRS, CDR2 YFSETQ. V was trimmed by 4 bases and J by 6 bases, leaving 14 bases between them. This CDR3 is built from 14 residues. The DNA of the CDR3 is TGCGCCAGCAGCCTTCTGAGTTTCGGCAATGAGCAGTTCTTC. Residues: CASSLLSFGNEQFF. Based on the CDR3 plus reference TRBV5-1 and TRBJ2-1, the full variable domain is KAGVTQTPRYLIKTRGQQVTLSCSPISGHRSVSWYQQTPGQGLQFLFEYFSETQRNKGNFPGRFSGRQFSNSRSEMNVSTLELGDSALYLCASSLLSFGNEQFFGPGTRLTVL.

This sequence joins TRBV20-1 and TRBJ1-1; D remains ambiguous. Trimming left V 6 bases short and J 4 bases short, with 9 bases between. The germline gives CDR1 DFQATT, CDR2 SNEGSKA (reference sequence). This CDR3 region has 11 residues. The CDR3 sequence is CSATRGTEAFF. The CDR3 DNA follows: TGCAGTGCGACTCGGGGCACTGAAGCTTTCTTT.

This sequence joins TRBV11-3 and TRBJ2-7, with D perhaps matching TRBD1 (6 bases). The CDR3 covers 13 residues. V shed 5 bases and J shed 5 bases, with 13 bases lying between them. Germline V lookup: CDR1 SGHNT, CDR2 YENEEA. The CDR3 DNA sequence: TGTGCCAGCAGCGCCCGGGACAACGACGAGCAGTACTTC. This encodes CASSARDNDEQYF.

This clone occurred a few times. This chain uses TRBV5-1 with TRBJ1-3; D unclear. The CDR3 length is 16 residues. The V gene's germline CDR1 is SGHRS and CDR2 YFSETQ. Trimming stripped 0 bases from V and 0 bases from J, with 10 bases between. The CDR3 nucleotides read TGCGCCAGCAGCTTGGACGGGGTTGCCTCTGGAAACACCATATATTTT. As protein: CASSLDGVASGNTIYF.

This clone has only a few counts. V and J are TRBV6-1 and TRBJ2-7; D unclear. Per the germline V gene, CDR1 is MNHNS and CDR2 is SASEGT. Trimming removed 4 bases from V and 12 bases from J, with 7 bases in between. The CDR3 is made up of 9 amino acids. This CDR3 is CASSGAGYF. CDR3 DNA: TGTGCCAGCAGTGGGGCCGGGTACTTC.

V gene TRBV9 combines with J gene TRBJ1-1; TRBD1 might be the D (5 bases). The CDR3 consists of 15 residues. Trimming shortened V by 0 bases and J by 8 bases, and 17 bases separated the two germline ends. Germline V lookup: CDR1 SGDLS, CDR2 YYNGEE. The CDR3 DNA reads as TGTGCCAGCAGCGTAGCGCAGGGCACCGCCGGGGAAGCTTTCTTT. Residues: CASSVAQGTAGEAFF. The full variable domain, rest sourced from reference TRBV9 and TRBJ1-1, is DSGVTQTPKHLITATGQRVTLRCSPRSGDLSVYWYQQSLDQGLQFLIQYYNGEERAKGNILERFSAQQFPDLHSELNLSSLELGDSALYFCASSVAQGTAGEAFFGQGTRLTVV.

This clone was detected only a few times. The chain links TRBV6-5 to TRBJ2-7, with 7 bases matching TRBD2. CDR1 and CDR2 from the germline V gene are MNHEY and SVGAGI. The CDR3 length is 13 residues. V shed 5 bases, J shed 6 bases, and the junction held 7 bases outside the gene matches. CDR3 loop: CASSSGIPREQYF. DNA of the CDR3: TGTGCCAGCAGTAGCGGGATTCCTCGCGAGCAGTACTTC.

The V call is TRBV5-1, the J call TRBJ2-7; 7 bases are shared with TRBD1. The CDR3 covers 17 residues. Germline CDR1 is SGHRS and CDR2 is YFSETQ. V lost 0 bases, J lost 0 bases, and 9 bases stayed unmatched. The CDR3 here is CASSLGGGARSSYEQYF. CDR3 nucleotides: TGCGCCAGCAGCTTGGGAGGGGGCGCGAGAAGCTCCTACGAGCAGTACTTC.

This chain uses TRBV5-4 with TRBJ2-3, with TRBD1 matching over 7 bases. The CDR3 has 16 amino acids. The junction had 11 bases not matched to a gene; V was cut back by 4 bases and J by 3 bases. Germline V lookup: CDR1 SGHNT, CDR2 YYREEE (reference sequence). Here the CDR3 reads CASSPPGTVETDTQYF. The CDR3 nucleotides are TGTGCCAGCAGCCCGCCTGGGACAGTGGAGACAGATACGCAGTATTTT.

V and J are TRBV19 and TRBJ1-1; D call uncertain. The CDR3 loop spans 13 amino acids. The germline gives CDR1 LNHDA, CDR2 SQIVND (reference sequence). V lost 2 bases, J lost 2 bases, and 6 bases lay in between. DNA for the CDR3: TGTGCCAGTAGTATATATCGTAACACTGAAGCTTTCTTT. Translation gives CASSIYRNTEAFF.

The sample holds a few counts of this clone. The chain is built from TRBV7-2 and TRBJ2-1, with D possibly TRBD2 on 6 matching bases. V was cut by 5 bases and J by 4 bases, with 9 bases left in between. CDR3 length: 13 amino acids. The germline V gene has CDR1 SGHTA and CDR2 FQGNSA. The CDR3 protein is CASSPGGYNEQFF. The CDR3 DNA follows: TGTGCCAGCAGCCCCGGGGGATACAATGAGCAGTTCTTC.

The chain has TRBV10-2 and TRBJ2-7, with TRBD1 matching 10 bases. The V gene's germline CDR1 is WSHSY and CDR2 SAAADI. CDR3 length: 13 amino acids. The V and J ends lost 3 bases and 6 bases, in that order; junction bases with no gene match: 2. The CDR3 region has the DNA TGCGCCAGCAGTGATAGGGACAGGGGCGAGCAGTACTTC. Translation: CASSDRDRGEQYF.

The chain joins TRBV15 to TRBJ2-5; the match to TRBD2 covers 7 bases. CDR3 length: 13 residues. V lost 0 bases, J lost 11 bases, and 6 bases stayed unmatched. The germline V gene encodes CDR1 LNHNV and CDR2 YYDKDF (reference sequence). CDR3 in DNA: TGTGCCACCAGCAGAGATGGACTCGGGGGGCAGTACTTC. This codes for CATSRDGLGGQYF.

The chain links TRBV7-3 to TRBJ1-3, with a tentative D call TRBD1 (5 bases). Germline CDR1 is SGHTA and CDR2 is FQGTGA. With 5 bases removed from V and 1 base from J, the gap between germline ends came to 12 bases. The CDR3 runs 15 residues. CDR3 sequence reads: CASSPTGGSGNTIYF. The DNA of the CDR3 is TGTGCCAGCAGCCCTACGGGGGGGTCTGGAAACACCATATATTTT.

V usage is TRBV11-3 and J usage is TRBJ1-1, with TRBD1 matching 7 bases. The CDR3 is 14 residues long. Germline CDR1 is SGHNT and CDR2 is YENEEA. Losses at the gene ends were 2 bases for V and 3 bases for J; bases not matched to a gene: 3. Here the CDR3 DNA reads TGTGCCAGCAGCTTAACAGGGGATGACACTGAAGCTTTCTTT. Encoded protein: CASSLTGDDTEAFF.

This rearrangement joins TRBV7-2 to TRBJ2-5; D is unresolved. V was shortened by 1 base and J by 4 bases, with 10 bases between the two germline ends. CDR3 length equals 14 residues. Germline lookup yields CDR1 SGHTA and CDR2 FQGNSA. In DNA form, the CDR3 reads TGTGCCAGCAGCTTAGGCGTCAGGTCAGAGACCCAGTACTTC. Translating it yields CASSLGVRSETQYF.

The chain is built from TRBV9 and TRBJ2-2; D gene unclear. V was pared by 4 bases and J by 1 base, with 2 bases between. Germline V lookup: CDR1 SGDLS, CDR2 YYNGEE. This CDR3 contains 12 residues. The CDR3 protein is CASSRNTGELFF. DNA for the CDR3: TGTGCCAGCAGCCGGAACACCGGGGAGCTGTTTTTT.

The rearrangement joins TRBV28 to TRBJ1-1, with 7 positions matching TRBD1. The germline gives CDR1 MDHEN, CDR2 SYDVKM. The J segment lost 8 bases and the V segment lost 6 bases, leaving 12 bases of the junction unmatched. The CDR3 spans 14 residues. The CDR3 region has the DNA TGTGCCAGCAGCCAAAAGAGACCAGGGGGGGAAGCTTTCTTT. It specifies CASSQKRPGGEAFF.

CDR3 bases: TGTGCCAGCAGCCTTCGGGTGGACACTGAAGCTTTCTTT. Amino acid sequence: CASSLRVDTEAFF. The chain recombines TRBV7-2 with TRBJ1-1; D gene unclear. Per germline, CDR1 SGHTA and CDR2 FQGNSA. Trimming removed 5 bases at V and 3 bases at J, with 10 bases between. The CDR3 has 13 residues.